The subject of this entry is one T cell receptor beta chain. TCRdb keeps only in-frame clones here, not all; method: immunoSEQ multiplex PCR. The table shows roughly 450,000 clones, with 75% to 95% occurring only once. The V segment lost 5 bases and the J segment 6 bases; nucleotides outside the gene matches: 4. The CDR3 loop spans 12 amino acids. CDR1 and CDR2 from the germline V gene are MNHEY and SMNVEV (reference sequence). This entry belongs to a study of control samples from healthy donors and cancer patients. Sequencing was carried out using PBMCs. The TCR comes from a man aged 35-49 years with head and neck cancer. The V and J genes are TRBV27 and TRBJ2-7; TRBD1 agrees at 7 bases. CDR3 region: CASSETGREQYF. The CDR3 nucleotides are TGTGCCAGCAGTGAGACAGGGCGCGAGCAGTACTTC.